This T cell receptor beta chain was obtained from a study of tissue T cells after allogeneic stem cell transplantation. Study-wide results and caveats: Which tissue TCRs were alloreactive or antigen-specific was not determined. Some clones might be persisting host cells. Tissue-detected TCR repertoire was only partly captured by blood and spleen T cells.

The V end lost 4 bases, the J end lost 0 bases, and 10 bases lay between the germline ends. Germline values: CDR1 LGHNA, CDR2 YSYQKL. CDR3 length: 15 residues. As to this clone: What it recognizes is unknown. Gene names follow the mouse nomenclature. The CDR3 is cut off 1 residue early in the read; its end comes from the germline J gene.

Sequencing of TCRbeta CDR3 at survey depth gave sequences and template counts. Measured with immunoSEQ multiplex PCR; TCRdb has only the in-frame clones, and not every one. The sample includes about 50,000 clones, 65% to 80% of them seen just once. Sequenced: sorted cells pooled from one or two spleens. The chain recombines TRBV2 with TRBJ1-3, with TRBD1 as a possible D gene (6 bases). This clonotype was obtained from a pool of C57BL/6 mice in good health. The part of the CDR3 DNA that was read is TGTGCCAGCAGCCGAGGGACATCTTCTGGAAATACGCTCTAT. Protein sequence: CASSRGTSSGNTLY. The entire CDR3 protein is CASSRGTSSGNTLYF.